One sample yielded the 30 T cell receptor beta chains listed below, sequenced in a study of technical replicates of blood from several donors. Generated by immunoSEQ multiplex PCR, the TCRdb table keeps only in-frame clones and is missing some. This sample has about 84,000 clones; 97% occur once, and the top ten carry 0.15% to 0.2%. The sequencing sample was made of T cells isolated from PBMCs. The receptors originated from a human donor in good health.

V gene TRBV7-9 combines with J gene TRBJ2-7; 7 bases are shared with TRBD2. Germline V gene sequence: CDR1 SEHNR, CDR2 FQNEAQ (reference sequence). V lost 3 bases and J lost 1; bases outside the gene matches: 6. The CDR3 totals 15 residues. CDR3 residues: CASSFPRGGSYEQYF. In DNA form, the CDR3 reads TGTGCCAGCAGCTTTCCAAGGGGAGGGTCCTACGAGCAGTACTTC.

This chain joins TRBV28 and TRBJ2-7; perhaps TRBD2 as D (6 bases). The germline V and J ends were trimmed by 7 bases and 1 base, with 11 bases remaining between them. This CDR3 is 13 amino acids long. Germline-derived CDR1 and CDR2 are MDHEN and SYDVKM. This CDR3 reads CASKTSFSYEQYF. The CDR3 coding sequence is TGTGCCAGCAAAACTAGCTTTTCCTACGAGCAGTACTTC. The full variable domain, in which reference TRBV28 and TRBJ2-7 provide the parts outside the CDR3, is DVKVTQSSRYLVKRTGEKVFLECVQDMDHENMFWYRQDPGLGLRLIYFSYDVKMKEKGDIPEGYSVSREKKERFSLILESASTNQTSMYLCASKTSFSYEQYFGPGTRLTVT.

This sequence joins TRBV4-1 and TRBJ2-7; maybe TRBD1 (6 bases). Germline V lookup: CDR1 MGHRA, CDR2 YSYEKL. The CDR3 has 12 residues. V gave up 3 bases and J gave up 4 bases, with 7 bases separating them. CDR3 DNA sequence: TGCGCCAGCAGCCAGCAGGGGTACGAGCAGTACTTC. Translating gives CASSQQGYEQYF.

The rearrangement links TRBV23-1 to TRBJ1-5, with 8 bases fitting TRBD1. TRBV23-1 is treated as an ORF (open reading frame) with a function not yet certain. V was clipped by 2 bases and J by 6 bases; unmatched bases: 6. The CDR3 spans 15 residues. The CDR3 DNA follows: TGCGCCAGCAGTCAAGCGGACAGGGACGGTCAGCCCCAGCATTTT. Amino acid sequence: CASSQADRDGQPQHF.

This chain connects TRBV10-3 to TRBJ2-1, with unresolved D. Trimming removed 0 bases from V and 9 bases from J, with 6 bases in between. CDR3 length: 12 residues. CDR1 and CDR2 from the germline V gene are ENHRY and SYGVKD. The CDR3: CAISESSGEQFF. CDR3 bases: TGTGCCATCAGTGAGTCCTCGGGTGAGCAGTTCTTC.

V is TRBV5-5 and J is TRBJ1-3; D unresolved. Germline CDR1 and CDR2: SGHKS and YYEKEE (reference sequence). The V gene lost 2 bases and the J gene lost 4 bases, with 10 bases spanning the gap. The CDR3 is made up of 14 amino acids. The CDR3: CASSLGGSGNTIYF. The CDR3 coding sequence is TGTGCCAGCAGCTTAGGAGGTTCGGGAAACACCATATATTTT. Complete variable domain (other parts from reference TRBV5-5 and TRBJ1-3): DAGVTQSPTHLIKTRGQQVTLRCSPISGHKSVSWYQQVLGQGPQFIFQYYEKEERGRGNFPDRFSARQFPNYSSELNVNALLLGDSALYLCASSLGGSGNTIYFGEGSWLTVV.

V is TRBV28 and J is TRBJ1-4; weak D call: TRBD1 (5 bases). Germline V gene lookup returns CDR1 MDHEN and CDR2 SYDVKM. V shed 3 bases and J shed 0 bases, with 11 bases lying between them. This CDR3 has 16 residues. The CDR3 loop reads CASSFFQGTTNEKLFF. CDR3 DNA: TGTGCCAGCAGTTTTTTCCAGGGTACAACTAATGAAAAACTGTTTTTT.

The chain couples TRBV2 to TRBJ1-4; 8 nucleotides agree with TRBD1. In germline, CDR1 is SNHLY, CDR2 FYNNEI. This CDR3 contains 14 residues. J gave up 5 bases and V 4 bases, and 3 bases lay outside the gene matches. CDR3 sequence: CASSVQGANEKLFF. Here the CDR3 DNA reads TGTGCCAGCAGTGTGCAGGGGGCGAATGAAAAACTGTTTTTT.

Points on this clone: The sample has other DNA sequences that encode this CDR3 too. The chain has TRBV5-1 and TRBJ2-1, with a possible D match to TRBD2 (6 bases). Per germline, CDR1 SGHRS and CDR2 YFSETQ. The CDR3 spans 16 residues. Between the trimmed V and J ends, which lost 4 bases and 0 bases, there was a span of 14 bases. The CDR3, as DNA: TGCGCCAGCAGCAAGGGGACTGCGAGCTCCTACAATGAGCAGTTCTTC. Protein sequence: CASSKGTASSYNEQFF.

The CDR3 nucleotides are TGTGCCAGCAGTTTCGTCAGGACTTACGAGCAGTACTTC. It codes for CASSFVRTYEQYF. V and J are TRBV28 and TRBJ2-7; possibly TRBD2 for D (5 bases). The CDR3 consists of 13 residues. V was shortened by 3 bases and J by 4 bases, with 10 bases between the two germline ends. Germline-derived CDR1 and CDR2 are MDHEN and SYDVKM.

V is TRBV11-2 and J is TRBJ1-1; 12 bases match TRBD1. Germline CDR1 reads SGHAT; CDR2 reads FQNNGV. The CDR3 consists of 15 residues. V gave up 7 bases and J gave up 10 bases; unmatched junction bases: 13. The CDR3 region is CASIRTGTGGFAAFF. The DNA for the CDR3 is TGTGCCAGCATCCGCACCGGGACAGGGGGCTTTGCAGCTTTCTTT.

The chain couples TRBV28 to TRBJ2-6, with 11 bases identical to TRBD1. The germline V gene encodes CDR1 MDHEN and CDR2 SYDVKM. CDR3 length: 18 amino acids. V was pared by 2 bases and J by 4 bases, with 7 bases of the junction left unmatched. The CDR3 spells CASSLPGQGAPGANVLTF. The CDR3 DNA sequence: TGTGCCAGCAGTTTACCCGGACAGGGGGCGCCAGGGGCCAACGTCCTGACTTTC.

CDR3 amino acids: CASSSDRAREQYF. In DNA form, the CDR3 reads TGTGCCAGCAGCTCGGACAGGGCTCGAGAGCAGTACTTC. The chain links TRBV13 to TRBJ2-7, with TRBD1 matching over 8 bases. Germline V gene sequence: CDR1 PRHDT, CDR2 FYEKMQ (reference sequence). Trimming took 4 bases from V and 7 from J; bases not matched to a gene: 6. This CDR3 has 13 amino acids.

The rearrangement joins TRBV19 to TRBJ1-2; no definite D call. Trimming stripped 7 bases from V and 5 bases from J, with 11 bases between. CDR1 and CDR2 (germline): LNHDA, SQIVND (reference sequence). The CDR3 consists of 12 residues. This CDR3 is CASTAGFYGYTF. As DNA, the CDR3 is TGTGCCAGTACTGCAGGCTTTTATGGCTACACCTTC.

The rearrangement uses TRBV2 and TRBJ2-7, with D possibly TRBD1 on 5 matching bases. Germline CDR1 reads SNHLY; CDR2 reads FYNNEI. Trimming removed 6 bases from V and 2 bases from J, with 14 bases in between. This CDR3 spans 14 amino acids. The DNA for the CDR3 is TGTGCCAGCAGAAGGGGAAAGGGGACCTACGAGCAGTACTTC. Its translation: CASRRGKGTYEQYF. Full variable domain (missing parts from reference TRBV2 and TRBJ2-7): EPEVTQTPSHQVTQMGQEVILRCVPISNHLYFYWYRQILGQKVEFLVSFYNNEISEKSEIFDDQFSVERPDGSNFTLKIRSTKLEDSAMYFCASRRGKGTYEQYFGPGTRLTVT.

The chain recombines TRBV19 with TRBJ2-1, with 7 positions matching TRBD2. Trimming cost V 1 base and J 10 bases; bases outside gene matches: 7. Germline V gives CDR1 LNHDA, CDR2 SQIVND (reference sequence). CDR3 size: 14 residues. This chain's CDR3 is CASSIGGSAVEQFF. The CDR3 coding sequence is TGTGCCAGTAGTATAGGCGGGAGTGCGGTGGAGCAGTTCTTC.

DNA for the CDR3: TGTGCCAGCAGGGCAGGGGGCTATAACACTGAAGCTTTCTTT. Protein product: CASRAGGYNTEAFF. This sequence joins TRBV6-1 and TRBJ1-1; 8 bases map to TRBD1. Trimming removed 6 bases from V and 2 bases from J; junction bases left unmatched: 5. The CDR3 is 14 residues long. Germline loops: CDR1 MNHNS, CDR2 SASEGT.

V usage is TRBV9 and J usage is TRBJ1-3; D gene uncertain. Looked up from germline, CDR1 is SGDLS and CDR2 is YYNGEE. With 0 bases removed from V and 2 bases from J, the gap between germline ends came to 12 bases. The CDR3 length is 16 residues. The CDR3 spells CASSVDITATGNTIYF. Written as DNA, the CDR3 is TGTGCCAGCAGCGTAGATATTACAGCTACTGGAAACACCATATATTTT.

This clone was found once. This chain uses TRBV4-1 with TRBJ2-7; 9 bases line up with TRBD2. V was clipped by 1 base and J by 3 bases; unmatched bases: 10. Germline CDR1 and CDR2: MGHRA and YSYEKL. The CDR3 has 17 amino acids. The CDR3 bases are TGCGCCAGCAGCCAAGGAACTAGCGGGCTGGGGAACTACGAGCAGTACTTC. Translation gives CASSQGTSGLGNYEQYF.

The J gene is TRBJ2-3, the V gene TRBV2; D is unclear. This CDR3 is 15 amino acids long. Germline V CDR1 and CDR2: SNHLY, FYNNEI. The V gene lost 4 bases and the J gene lost 5 bases, with 16 bases spanning the gap. CDR3 sequence (DNA): TGTGCCAGCAGTGGCTGGCAGCGCGGCAGAGATACGCAGTATTTT. Amino acids: CASSGWQRGRDTQYF.

This sequence joins TRBV19 and TRBJ2-7; TRBD1 matches at 7 bases. This CDR3 region has 14 residues. Unmatched junction bases numbered 8, after V lost 5 bases and J lost 4 bases. In germline, CDR1 is LNHDA, CDR2 SQIVND (reference sequence). The CDR3 sequence is CASSAQGGAYEQYF. The DNA for the CDR3 is TGTGCCAGTAGTGCGCAAGGGGGCGCATACGAGCAGTACTTC.

This clone occurred once. At the DNA level, this CDR3 is encoded by other sequences in the same sample as well. CDR3 sequence: CASSPRLAGGQETQYF. CDR3 nucleotides: TGCGCCAGCAGCCCGAGACTAGCGGGGGGTCAAGAGACCCAGTACTTC. V and J are TRBV4-1 and TRBJ2-5; 13 bases align to TRBD2. The junction had 4 bases not matched to a gene; V was cut back by 4 bases and J by 2 bases. CDR1 is MGHRA, CDR2 YSYEKL, per germline. The CDR3 consists of 16 residues.

J is TRBJ2-1 and V is TRBV6-1; D perhaps matches TRBD2 (5 bases). CDR1 and CDR2 (germline): MNHNS, SASEGT. The V gene lost 7 bases and the J gene lost 6 bases, with 10 bases spanning the gap. The CDR3 length is 12 residues. The CDR3 region has the DNA TGTGCCAGCATACTAGAGTCCAATGAGCAGTTCTTC. Protein: CASILESNEQFF.

The chain is built from TRBV5-1 and TRBJ2-3, with 10 positions matching TRBD2. Looked up from germline, CDR1 is SGHRS and CDR2 is YFSETQ. With V trimmed by 5 bases and J by 4 bases, 4 bases remained unmatched. This CDR3 has 14 residues. CDR3 loop: CASSTSGEADTQYF. The DNA of the CDR3 is TGCGCCAGCAGTACTAGCGGGGAAGCAGATACGCAGTATTTT.

The chain recombines TRBV4-1 with TRBJ2-1, with TRBD2 identical over 8 bases. Germline V lookup: CDR1 MGHRA, CDR2 YSYEKL. Trimming cost V 6 bases and J 7 bases; bases outside gene matches: 8. CDR3 length equals 14 residues. The CDR3 is CASRGIAGRNEQFF. CDR3 coding DNA: TGCGCCAGCAGGGGTATAGCGGGGAGGAATGAGCAGTTCTTC.

The chain combines TRBV14 with TRBJ1-2; TRBD1 might be the D (6 bases). The CDR3 has 14 residues. Germline V gene data show CDR1 as SGHDN and CDR2 as FVKESK. V was shortened by 1 base and J by 7 bases, with 13 bases between the two germline ends. The CDR3 sequence: CASSQAGARFGYTF. The CDR3 DNA sequence: TGTGCCAGCAGCCAAGCAGGGGCGCGTTTTGGCTACACCTTC.

The chain is built from TRBV18 and TRBJ1-5, with D maybe TRBD1 (6 bases). Germline V lookup: CDR1 KGHSH, CDR2 LQKENI. The length of the CDR3 is 14 residues. V was shortened by 2 bases and J by 5 bases, with 10 bases between the two germline ends. The CDR3 is CASSPEGGDQPQHF. CDR3 DNA sequence: TGTGCCAGCTCACCAGAAGGGGGGGATCAGCCCCAGCATTTT.

The chain carries TRBV5-1 and TRBJ2-5, with 8 positions matching TRBD2. With 0 bases clipped from V and 5 bases from J, the junction kept 12 bases outside the gene matches. CDR1 and CDR2 from the germline V gene are SGHRS and YFSETQ. This CDR3 has 17 amino acids. The CDR3 is CASSLADQAGGGETQYF. DNA for the CDR3: TGCGCCAGCAGCTTGGCGGACCAGGCGGGAGGCGGGGAGACCCAGTACTTC.

This chain uses TRBV2 with TRBJ2-5; the match to TRBD1 covers 10 bases. The trim removed 5 bases at V and 4 bases at J, leaving 7 bases unmatched. Germline CDR1 and CDR2: SNHLY and FYNNEI. The CDR3 spans 15 residues. The CDR3 DNA sequence: TGTGCCAGCAGTATTGACAGGGGGCGTGGAGAGACCCAGTACTTC. Translated: CASSIDRGRGETQYF.

The chain uses TRBV12-5 and TRBJ1-1; D remains unclear. CDR3 length: 13 residues. CDR1 is LGHNT and CDR2 is FRNRAP in the germline V gene. V lost 3 bases to trimming and J lost 2 bases, with 7 bases between them. CDR3 bases: TGTGCTAGTGGTTTTGCGGGAAACACTGAAGCTTTCTTT. Its translation: CASGFAGNTEAFF.